This T cell receptor beta chain is from a study of blood T cells in healthy people across ages. Alongside a J-beta primer mix, a sample-barcoded 5' primer served in a second PCR lasting about 6 to 12 cycles. Every cDNA molecule carried a tag from a template-switch adaptor bearing 12 random nucleotides. TCRdb re-derived calls from the 5' RACE reads in MiXCR, one entry per CDR3 protein. The table has fewer than 900,000 distinct CDR3 sequences, around 40% seen once. Per germline, CDR1 DFQATT and CDR2 SNEGSKA (reference sequence). The CDR3 spans 13 residues. This clonotype is a singleton in its sample. Its ends do not fully match the called genes, so a read error is possible. The sample providers were healthy Caucasian people from Russia, aged about 6 to 90.

This chain links TRBV20-1 with TRBJ1-6; no clear D. Sequenced: blood. This TCR was sampled from a woman aged 60-75 years in good health. The CDR3 DNA is TGCAGTGCTAGCCCCCCGAATAACTCACCCCTCCACTTT. It codes for CSASPPNNSPLHF.